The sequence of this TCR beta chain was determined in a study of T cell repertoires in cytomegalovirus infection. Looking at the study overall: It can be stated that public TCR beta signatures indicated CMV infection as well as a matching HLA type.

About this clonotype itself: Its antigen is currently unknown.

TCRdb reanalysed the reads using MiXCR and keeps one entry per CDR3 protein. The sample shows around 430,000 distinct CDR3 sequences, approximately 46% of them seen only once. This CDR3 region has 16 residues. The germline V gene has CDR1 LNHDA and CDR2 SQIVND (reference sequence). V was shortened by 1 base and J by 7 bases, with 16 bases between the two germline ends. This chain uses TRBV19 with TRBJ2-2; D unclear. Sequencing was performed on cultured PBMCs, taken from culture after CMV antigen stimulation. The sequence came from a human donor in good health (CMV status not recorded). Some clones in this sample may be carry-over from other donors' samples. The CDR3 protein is CASSIGVSQGIGELFF. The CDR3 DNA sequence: TGTGCCAGTAGTATAGGAGTGTCACAAGGTATCGGGGAGCTGTTTTTT.